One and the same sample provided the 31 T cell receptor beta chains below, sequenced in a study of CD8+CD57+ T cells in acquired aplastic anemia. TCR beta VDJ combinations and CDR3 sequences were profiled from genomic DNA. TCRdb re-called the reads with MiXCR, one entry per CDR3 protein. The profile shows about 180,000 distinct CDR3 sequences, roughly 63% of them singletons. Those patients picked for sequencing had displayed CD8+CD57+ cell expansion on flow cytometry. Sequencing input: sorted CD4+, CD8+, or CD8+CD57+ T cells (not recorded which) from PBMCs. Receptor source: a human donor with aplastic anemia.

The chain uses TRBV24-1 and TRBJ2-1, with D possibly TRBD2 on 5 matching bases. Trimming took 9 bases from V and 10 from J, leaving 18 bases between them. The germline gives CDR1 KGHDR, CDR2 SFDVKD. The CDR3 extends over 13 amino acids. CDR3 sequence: CATRAPTGSEQFF. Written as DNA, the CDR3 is TGTGCCACCCGGGCTCCGACGGGGTCAGAGCAGTTCTTC.

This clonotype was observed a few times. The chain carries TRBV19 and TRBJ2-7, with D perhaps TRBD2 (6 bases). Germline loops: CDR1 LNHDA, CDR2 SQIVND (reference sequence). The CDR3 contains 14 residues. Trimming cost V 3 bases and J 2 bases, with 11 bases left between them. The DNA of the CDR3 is TGTGCCAGTAGTATCGGAGGGGTGACCTACGAGCAGTACTTC. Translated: CASSIGGVTYEQYF.

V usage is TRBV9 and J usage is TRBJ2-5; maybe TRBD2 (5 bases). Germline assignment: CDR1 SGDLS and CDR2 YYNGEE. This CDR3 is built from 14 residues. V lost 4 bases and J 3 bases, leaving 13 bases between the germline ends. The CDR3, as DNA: TGTGCCAGCAGCCCTCTATCGCGGGAAGAGACCCAGTACTTC. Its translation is CASSPLSREETQYF. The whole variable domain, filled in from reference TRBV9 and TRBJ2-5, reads DSGVTQTPKHLITATGQRVTLRCSPRSGDLSVYWYQQSLDQGLQFLIQYYNGEERAKGNILERFSAQQFPDLHSELNLSSLELGDSALYFCASSPLSREETQYFGPGTRLLVL.

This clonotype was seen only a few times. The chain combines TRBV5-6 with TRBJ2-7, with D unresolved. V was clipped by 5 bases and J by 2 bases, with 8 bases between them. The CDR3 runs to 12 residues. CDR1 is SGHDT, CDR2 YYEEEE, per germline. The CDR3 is CASSAATYEQYF. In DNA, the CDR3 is TGTGCCAGCAGTGCCGCAACCTACGAGCAGTACTTC.

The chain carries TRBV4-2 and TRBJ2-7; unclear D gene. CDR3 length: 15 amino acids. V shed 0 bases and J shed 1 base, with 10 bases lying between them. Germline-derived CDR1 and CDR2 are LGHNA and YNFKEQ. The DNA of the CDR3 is TGTGCCAGCAGCCAAGATAGGGCCCTATCCTACGAGCAGTACTTC. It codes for CASSQDRALSYEQYF.

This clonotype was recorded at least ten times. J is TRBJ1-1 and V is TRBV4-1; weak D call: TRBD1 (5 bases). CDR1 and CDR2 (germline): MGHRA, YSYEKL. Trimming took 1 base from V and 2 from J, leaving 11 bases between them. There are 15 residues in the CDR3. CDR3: CASSQGPTVNTEAFF. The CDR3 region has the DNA TGCGCCAGCAGCCAAGGGCCGACAGTTAACACTGAAGCTTTCTTT.

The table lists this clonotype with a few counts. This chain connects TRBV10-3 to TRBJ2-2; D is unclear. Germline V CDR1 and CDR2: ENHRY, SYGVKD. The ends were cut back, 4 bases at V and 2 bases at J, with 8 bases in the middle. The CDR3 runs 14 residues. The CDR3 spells CAISGQVNTGELFF. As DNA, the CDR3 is TGTGCCATCAGTGGCCAGGTTAACACCGGGGAGCTGTTTTTT.

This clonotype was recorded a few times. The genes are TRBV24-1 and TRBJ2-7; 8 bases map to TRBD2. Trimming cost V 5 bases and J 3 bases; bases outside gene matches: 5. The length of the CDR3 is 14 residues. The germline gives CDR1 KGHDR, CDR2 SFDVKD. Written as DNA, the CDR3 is TGTGCCACCAGTGTCTCCGGGGGGGGCTACGAGCAGTACTTC. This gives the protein CATSVSGGGYEQYF.

The CDR3 loop is CASSFPRGPPGYEQYF. DNA of the CDR3: TGTGCCAGCAGTTTCCCTCGTGGACCACCTGGCTACGAGCAGTACTTC. The chain employs TRBV28 and TRBJ2-7; D gene unclear. V gave up 3 bases and J gave up 3 bases, with 18 bases separating them. The CDR3 covers 16 residues. Germline CDR1 MDHEN, CDR2 SYDVKM.

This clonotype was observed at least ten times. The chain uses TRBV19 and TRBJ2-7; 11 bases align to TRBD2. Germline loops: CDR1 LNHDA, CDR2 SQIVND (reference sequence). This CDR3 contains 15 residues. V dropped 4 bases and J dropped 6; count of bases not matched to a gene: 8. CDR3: CASSSPGLAEREQYF. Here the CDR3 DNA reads TGTGCCAGTAGTAGCCCGGGACTAGCGGAGCGCGAGCAGTACTTC.

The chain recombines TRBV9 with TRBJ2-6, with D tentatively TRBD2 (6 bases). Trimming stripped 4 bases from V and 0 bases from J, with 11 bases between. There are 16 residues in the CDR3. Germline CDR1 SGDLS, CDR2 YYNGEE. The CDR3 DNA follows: TGTGCCAGCAGCAGAGAGCGGGCCTCTGGGGCCAACGTCCTGACTTTC. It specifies CASSRERASGANVLTF.

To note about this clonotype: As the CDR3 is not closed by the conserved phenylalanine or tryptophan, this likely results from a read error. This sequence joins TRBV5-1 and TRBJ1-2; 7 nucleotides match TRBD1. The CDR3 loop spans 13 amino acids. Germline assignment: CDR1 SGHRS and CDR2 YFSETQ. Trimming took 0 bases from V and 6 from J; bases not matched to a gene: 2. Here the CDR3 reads CASSLGDRDGYTL. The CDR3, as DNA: TGCGCCAGCAGCTTGGGTGACAGGGATGGCTACACCCTC.

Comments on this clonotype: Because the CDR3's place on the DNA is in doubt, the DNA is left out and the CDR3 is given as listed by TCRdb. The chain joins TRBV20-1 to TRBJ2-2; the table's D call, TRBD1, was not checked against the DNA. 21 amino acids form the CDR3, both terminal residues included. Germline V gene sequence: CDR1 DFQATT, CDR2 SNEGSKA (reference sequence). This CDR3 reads CSAMPQGYEQYFGPGTRELFF.

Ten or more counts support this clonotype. DNA of the CDR3: TGTGCCAGTGGAACTAGCGGGGGCTCCTACGAGCAGTACTTC. Translated: CASGTSGGSYEQYF. The chain links TRBV19 to TRBJ2-7; 11 nucleotides match TRBD2. Germline values: CDR1 LNHDA, CDR2 SQIVND (reference sequence). The junction had 3 bases not matched to a gene; V was cut back by 8 bases and J by 0 bases. This CDR3 has 14 amino acids.

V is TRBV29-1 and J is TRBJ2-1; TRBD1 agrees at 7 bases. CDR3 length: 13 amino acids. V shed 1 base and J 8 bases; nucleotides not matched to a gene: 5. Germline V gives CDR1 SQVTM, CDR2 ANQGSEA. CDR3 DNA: TGCAGCGTTGAAGGGGCAGGGGGTGATGAGCAGTTCTTC. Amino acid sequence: CSVEGAGGDEQFF.

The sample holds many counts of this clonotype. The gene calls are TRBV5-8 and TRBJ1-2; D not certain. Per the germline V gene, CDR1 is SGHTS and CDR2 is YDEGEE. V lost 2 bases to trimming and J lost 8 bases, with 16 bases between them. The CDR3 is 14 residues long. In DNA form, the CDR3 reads TGTGCCAGCAGCTTCCAAGGTCTTCTATACGGCTACACCTTC. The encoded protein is CASSFQGLLYGYTF.

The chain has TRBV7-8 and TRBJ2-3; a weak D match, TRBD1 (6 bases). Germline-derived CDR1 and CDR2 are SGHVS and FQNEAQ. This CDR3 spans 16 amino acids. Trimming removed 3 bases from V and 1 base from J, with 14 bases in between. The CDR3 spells CASSLSVQGGTDTQYF. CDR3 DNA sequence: TGTGCCAGCAGCTTGTCAGTACAGGGAGGCACAGATACGCAGTATTTT.

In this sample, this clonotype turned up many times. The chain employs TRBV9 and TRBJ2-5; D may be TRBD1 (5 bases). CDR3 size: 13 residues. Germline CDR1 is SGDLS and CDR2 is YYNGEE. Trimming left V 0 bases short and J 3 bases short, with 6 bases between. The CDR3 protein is CASSVEGEETQYF. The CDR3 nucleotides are TGTGCCAGCAGCGTAGAAGGGGAAGAGACCCAGTACTTC.

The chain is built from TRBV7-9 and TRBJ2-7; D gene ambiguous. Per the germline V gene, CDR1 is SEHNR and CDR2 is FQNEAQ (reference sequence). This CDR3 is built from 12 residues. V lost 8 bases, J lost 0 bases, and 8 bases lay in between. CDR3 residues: CASGPGSYEQYF. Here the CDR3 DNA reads TGTGCCAGCGGGCCGGGCTCCTACGAGCAGTACTTC.

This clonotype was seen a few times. The CDR3 DNA sequence: TGTGCCAGCAGTGAAACCGAAGGGTCCACAGATACGCAGTATTTT. This sequence encodes CASSETEGSTDTQYF. The rearrangement links TRBV6-1 to TRBJ2-3; D remains unclear. This CDR3 is 15 amino acids long. Trimming pared 2 bases from V and 2 bases from J, leaving 11 bases between. Germline CDR1 MNHNS, CDR2 SASEGT.

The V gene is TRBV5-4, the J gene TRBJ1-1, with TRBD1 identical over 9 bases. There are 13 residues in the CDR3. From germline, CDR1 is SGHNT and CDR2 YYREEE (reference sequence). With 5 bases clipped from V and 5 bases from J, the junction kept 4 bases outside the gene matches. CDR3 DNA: TGTGCCAGCAGTCCGGACAGGGGAACTGAAGCTTTCTTT. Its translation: CASSPDRGTEAFF.

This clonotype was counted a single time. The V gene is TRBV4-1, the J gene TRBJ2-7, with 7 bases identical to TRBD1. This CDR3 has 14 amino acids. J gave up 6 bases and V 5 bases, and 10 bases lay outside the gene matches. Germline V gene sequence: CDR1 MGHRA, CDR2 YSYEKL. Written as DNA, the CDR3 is TGCGCCAGCAGCTCCAGTCTGACAGGGCTCGAGCAGTACTTC. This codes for CASSSSLTGLEQYF.

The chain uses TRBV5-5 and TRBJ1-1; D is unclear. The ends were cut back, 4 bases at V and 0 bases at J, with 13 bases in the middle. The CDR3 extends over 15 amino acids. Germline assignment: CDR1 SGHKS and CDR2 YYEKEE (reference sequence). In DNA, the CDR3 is TGTGCCAGCAGCACAGAAACTGGCGTGAACACTGAAGCTTTCTTT. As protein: CASSTETGVNTEAFF.

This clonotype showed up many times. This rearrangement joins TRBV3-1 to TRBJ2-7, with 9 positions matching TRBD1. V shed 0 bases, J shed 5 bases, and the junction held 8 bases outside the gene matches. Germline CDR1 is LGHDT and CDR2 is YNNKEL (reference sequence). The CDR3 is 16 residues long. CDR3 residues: CASSQEFGTGTDEQYF. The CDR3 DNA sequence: TGTGCCAGCAGCCAAGAATTTGGGACAGGGACGGACGAGCAGTACTTC.

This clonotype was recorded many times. The CDR3 protein is CASSLGDEQYF. As DNA, the CDR3 is TGTGCCAGCAGCCTAGGAGACGAGCAGTACTTC. The chain carries TRBV5-6 and TRBJ2-7, with D unclear. V was pared by 4 bases and J by 5 bases, with 7 bases between. The CDR3 totals 11 residues. The germline CDR1 and CDR2 sequences are SGHDT and YYEEEE.

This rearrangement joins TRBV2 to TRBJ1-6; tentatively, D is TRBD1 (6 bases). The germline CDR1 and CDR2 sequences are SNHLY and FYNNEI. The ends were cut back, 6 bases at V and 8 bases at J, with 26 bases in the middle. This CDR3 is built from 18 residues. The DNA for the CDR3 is TGTGCCAGCAGGGACCCTAGCGGGGGGGCGCGGCGAGATTCACCCCTCCACTTT. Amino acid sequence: CASRDPSGGARRDSPLHF.

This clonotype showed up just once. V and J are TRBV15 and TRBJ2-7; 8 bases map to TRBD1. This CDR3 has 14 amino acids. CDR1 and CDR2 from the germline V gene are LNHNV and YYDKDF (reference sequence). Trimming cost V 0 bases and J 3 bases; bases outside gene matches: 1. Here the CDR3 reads CATSRDGQGYEQYF. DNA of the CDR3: TGTGCCACCAGCAGAGACGGACAGGGCTACGAGCAGTACTTC. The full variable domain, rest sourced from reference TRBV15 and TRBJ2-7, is DAMVIQNPRYQVTQFGKPVTLSCSQTLNHNVMYWYQQKSSQAPKLLFHYYDKDFNNEADTPDNFQSRRPNTSFCFLDIRSPGLGDTAMYLCATSRDGQGYEQYFGPGTRLTVT.

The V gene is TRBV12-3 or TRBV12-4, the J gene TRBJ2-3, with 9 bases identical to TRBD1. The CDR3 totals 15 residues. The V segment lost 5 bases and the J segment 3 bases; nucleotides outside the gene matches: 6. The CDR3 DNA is TGTGCCAGCAGTCGGACAGGGGCGAGAACAGATACGCAGTATTTT. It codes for CASSRTGARTDTQYF.

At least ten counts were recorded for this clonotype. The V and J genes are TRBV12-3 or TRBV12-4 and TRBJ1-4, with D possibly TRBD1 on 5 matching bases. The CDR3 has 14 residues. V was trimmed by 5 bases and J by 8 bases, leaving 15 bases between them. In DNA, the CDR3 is TGTGCCAGCAGTGGCGAGGGGCCCTACGAAAAACTGTTTTTT. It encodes CASSGEGPYEKLFF.

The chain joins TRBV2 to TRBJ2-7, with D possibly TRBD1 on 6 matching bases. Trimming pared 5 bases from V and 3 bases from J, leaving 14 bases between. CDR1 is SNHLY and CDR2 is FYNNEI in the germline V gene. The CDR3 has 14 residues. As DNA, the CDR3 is TGTGCCAGCAGTCGTGACAGGTTTTTCTACGAGCAGTACTTC. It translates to CASSRDRFFYEQYF. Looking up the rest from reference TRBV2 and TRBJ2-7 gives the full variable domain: EPEVTQTPSHQVTQMGQEVILRCVPISNHLYFYWYRQILGQKVEFLVSFYNNEISEKSEIFDDQFSVERPDGSNFTLKIRSTKLEDSAMYFCASSRDRFFYEQYFGPGTRLTVT.

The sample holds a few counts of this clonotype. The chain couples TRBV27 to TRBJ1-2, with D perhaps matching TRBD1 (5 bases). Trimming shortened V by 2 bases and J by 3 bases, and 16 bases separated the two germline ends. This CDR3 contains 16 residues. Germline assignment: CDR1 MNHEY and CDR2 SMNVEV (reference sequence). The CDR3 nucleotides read TGTGCCAGCAGTTTAGGAACCACAGGTTCTTACTATGGCTACACCTTC. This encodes CASSLGTTGSYYGYTF.